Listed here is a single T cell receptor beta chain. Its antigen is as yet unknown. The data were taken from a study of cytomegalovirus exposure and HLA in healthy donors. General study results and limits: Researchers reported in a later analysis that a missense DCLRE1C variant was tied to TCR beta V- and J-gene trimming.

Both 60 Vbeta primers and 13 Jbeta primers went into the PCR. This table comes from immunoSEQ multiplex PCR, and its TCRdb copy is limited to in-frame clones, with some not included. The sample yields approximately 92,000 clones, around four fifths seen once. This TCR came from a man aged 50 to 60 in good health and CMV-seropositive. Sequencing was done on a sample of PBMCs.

CDR3 DNA sequence: TGTGCCACCACCGGGACAGGGGCCAACGAGCAGTACTTC. It yields the protein CATTGTGANEQYF. The rearrangement joins TRBV10-3 to TRBJ2-7; 10 bases line up with TRBD1. Germline loops: CDR1 ENHRY, CDR2 SYGVKD. The V segment lost 10 bases and the J segment 5 bases; nucleotides outside the gene matches: 8. The CDR3 is 13 residues long.